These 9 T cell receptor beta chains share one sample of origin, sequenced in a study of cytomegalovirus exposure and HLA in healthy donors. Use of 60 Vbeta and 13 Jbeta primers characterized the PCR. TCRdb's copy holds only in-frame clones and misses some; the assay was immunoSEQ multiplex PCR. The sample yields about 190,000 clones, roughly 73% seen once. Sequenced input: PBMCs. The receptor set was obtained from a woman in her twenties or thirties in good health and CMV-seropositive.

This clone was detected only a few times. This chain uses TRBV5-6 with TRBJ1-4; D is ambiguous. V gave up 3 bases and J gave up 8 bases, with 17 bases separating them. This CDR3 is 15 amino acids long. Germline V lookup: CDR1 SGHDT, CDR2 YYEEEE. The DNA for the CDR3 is TGTGCCAGCAGCTCCCCGGGTATATCGAGGGAAAAACTGTTTTTT. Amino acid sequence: CASSSPGISREKLFF.

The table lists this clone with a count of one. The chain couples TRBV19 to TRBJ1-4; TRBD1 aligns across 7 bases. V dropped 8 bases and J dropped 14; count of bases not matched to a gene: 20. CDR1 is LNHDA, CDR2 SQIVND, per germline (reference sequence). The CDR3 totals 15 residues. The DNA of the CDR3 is TGTGCCAGTTCCGGTGGGGGGACAGTCCCCTCAAACCTGTTTTTT. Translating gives CASSGGGTVPSNLFF.

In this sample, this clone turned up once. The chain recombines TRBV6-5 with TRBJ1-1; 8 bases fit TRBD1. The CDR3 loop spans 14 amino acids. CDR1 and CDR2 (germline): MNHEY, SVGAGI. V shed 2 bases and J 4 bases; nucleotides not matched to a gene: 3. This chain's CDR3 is CASSYTDRGTEAFF. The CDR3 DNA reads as TGTGCCAGCAGTTACACCGACAGGGGCACTGAAGCTTTCTTT.

CDR3 in amino acids: CAWSRPPGETQYF. The CDR3 nucleotides are TGTGCCTGGAGTCGCCCTCCAGGGGAGACCCAGTACTTC. The chain uses TRBV30 and TRBJ2-5; maybe TRBD1 (5 bases). Trimming left V 2 bases short and J 5 bases short, with 12 bases between. The length of the CDR3 is 13 residues. CDR1 and CDR2 (germline): GTSNPN, SVGIG (reference sequence). The variable domain in full, with the rest retrieved from reference TRBV30 and TRBJ2-5, is SQTIHQWPATLVQPVGSPLSLECTVEGTSNPNLYWYRQAAGRGLQLLFYSVGIGQISSEVPQNLSASRPQDRQFILSSKKLLLSDSGFYLCAWSRPPGETQYFGPGTRLLVL.

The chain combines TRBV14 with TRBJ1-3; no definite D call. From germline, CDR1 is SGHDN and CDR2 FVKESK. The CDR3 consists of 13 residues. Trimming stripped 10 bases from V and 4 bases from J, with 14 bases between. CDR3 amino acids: CATQVNTGNTIYF. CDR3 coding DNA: TGTGCCACCCAGGTGAACACCGGAAACACCATATATTTT.

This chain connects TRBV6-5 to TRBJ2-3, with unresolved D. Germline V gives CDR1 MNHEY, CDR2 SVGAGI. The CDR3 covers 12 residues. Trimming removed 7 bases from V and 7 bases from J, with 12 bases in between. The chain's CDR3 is CASTNRANTQYF. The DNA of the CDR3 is TGTGCCAGCACTAATAGAGCGAATACGCAGTATTTT.

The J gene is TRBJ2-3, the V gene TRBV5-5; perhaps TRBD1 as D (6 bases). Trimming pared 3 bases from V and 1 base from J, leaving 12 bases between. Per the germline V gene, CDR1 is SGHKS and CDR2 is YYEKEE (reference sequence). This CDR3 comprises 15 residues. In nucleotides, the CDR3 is TGTGCCAGCAGCTCGACAGGTGGCCGCACAGATACGCAGTATTTT. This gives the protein CASSSTGGRTDTQYF. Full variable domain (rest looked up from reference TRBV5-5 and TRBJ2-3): DAGVTQSPTHLIKTRGQQVTLRCSPISGHKSVSWYQQVLGQGPQFIFQYYEKEERGRGNFPDRFSARQFPNYSSELNVNALLLGDSALYLCASSSTGGRTDTQYFGPGTRLTVL.

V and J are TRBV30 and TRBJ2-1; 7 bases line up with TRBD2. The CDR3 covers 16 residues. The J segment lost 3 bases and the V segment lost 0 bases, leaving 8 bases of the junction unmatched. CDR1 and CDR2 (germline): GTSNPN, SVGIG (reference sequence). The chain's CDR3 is CAWSVRAGVFYNEQFF. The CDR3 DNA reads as TGTGCCTGGAGTGTCCGGGCGGGGGTTTTCTACAATGAGCAGTTCTTC.

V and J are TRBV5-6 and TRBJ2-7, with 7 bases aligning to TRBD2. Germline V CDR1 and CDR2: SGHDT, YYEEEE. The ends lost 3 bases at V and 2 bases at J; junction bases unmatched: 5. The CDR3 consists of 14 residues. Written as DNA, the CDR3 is TGTGCCAGCAGCTGGGGGGGTCTAACCTACGAGCAGTACTTC. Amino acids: CASSWGGLTYEQYF.